This T cell receptor (beta chain) was identified in a study of control samples from healthy donors and cancer patients. The CDR3 extends over 13 amino acids. With 5 bases removed from V and 11 bases from J, the gap between germline ends came to 18 bases. Germline lookup yields CDR1 SGHTA and CDR2 FQGTGA. Sequenced by immunoSEQ multiplex PCR; TCRdb stores in-frame clones only, minus some. The table lists over 150,000 clones, over 80% of them singletons, with roughly 1.5% in the top ten. The sequencing sample was made of blood. This sequence originates from a man aged 18 to 29 in good health. V is TRBV7-3 and J is TRBJ1-1, with D possibly TRBD1 on 6 matching bases. CDR3 in DNA: TGTGCCAGCAGCGTGGGGGCCTCTGGTAGGGCTTTCTTT. This encodes CASSVGASGRAFF.